This TCR beta chain was sequenced in a study of blood T cell repertoires in COVID-19. Study-wide background: The cDNA or gDNA used as material had been derived from T cells, B-cell-depleted T cells, or PBMCs.

This CDR3 contains 15 residues. Germline assignment: CDR1 LNHDA and CDR2 SQIVND (reference sequence). V was pared by 6 bases and J by 6 bases, with 6 bases of the junction left unmatched. Authors' methods: Reference gene primer amplification gave nucleated cell count estimates. Method: immunoSEQ multiplex PCR; TCRdb's copy keeps in-frame clones and lacks some. The V and J calls and the clone size are those of that table, but D and trimming were determined from the DNA. Of about 300,000 clones listed, about 90% are singletons. The material sequenced was peripheral blood. The source of this sequence is a woman between 25 and 40 years old with COVID-19, enrolled during active disease. V and J are TRBV19 and TRBJ2-3, with 13 bases lining up with TRBD2. The CDR3: CASRKPGLAGDTQYF. In DNA, the CDR3 is TGTGCCAGTAGGAAACCGGGACTAGCGGGGGATACGCAGTATTTT.